This entry lists 21 T cell receptor beta chains sequenced from one sample in a study of technical replicates of blood from a handful of donors. Generated by immunoSEQ multiplex PCR, the TCRdb table keeps only in-frame clones and is missing some. This table has about 15,000 clones, approximately 88% appearing once. Input material: PBMCs. These receptors originate from a human donor in good health.

This clone appeared a few times. The chain has TRBV14 and TRBJ1-2; the D gene is possibly TRBD1 (6 bases). V was shortened by 3 bases and J by 2 bases, with 16 bases between the two germline ends. This CDR3 contains 16 residues. CDR1 is SGHDN and CDR2 is FVKESK in the germline V gene. The CDR3 protein is CASSQDRRLQNYGYTF. The CDR3 nucleotides are TGTGCCAGCAGCCAGGACAGACGCTTACAGAACTATGGCTACACCTTC. Full variable domain (rest looked up from reference TRBV14 and TRBJ1-2): EAGVTQFPSHSVIEKGQTVTLRCDPISGHDNLYWYRRVMGKEIKFLLHFVKESKQDESGMPNNRFLAERTGGTYSTLKVQPAELEDSGVYFCASSQDRRLQNYGYTFGSGTRLTVV.

This clone was counted once. The chain joins TRBV19 to TRBJ2-1; 15 bases are shared with TRBD2. Trimming cost V 4 bases and J 5 bases; bases outside gene matches: 6. The CDR3 is made up of 17 amino acids. Germline V gene lookup returns CDR1 LNHDA and CDR2 SQIVND (reference sequence). The DNA of the CDR3 is TGTGCCAGTAGTACTCGGACTAGCGGGAGGGTAGACAATGAGCAGTTCTTC. This codes for CASSTRTSGRVDNEQFF.

V usage is TRBV6-1 and J usage is TRBJ2-5; 10 bases are a match to TRBD2. J lost 5 bases, V lost 9 bases, and 9 bases had no gene match. The germline V gene encodes CDR1 MNHNS and CDR2 SASEGT. The CDR3 runs 14 residues. The CDR3 DNA sequence: TGTGCCAGTGGTACCGGGACTAGCGACGAGACCCAGTACTTC. As protein: CASGTGTSDETQYF.

The V and J genes are TRBV5-1 and TRBJ2-1; 9 bases agree with TRBD1. The CDR3 covers 15 residues. CDR1 SGHRS and CDR2 YFSETQ come from the germline V gene. The J segment lost 7 bases and the V segment lost 0 bases, leaving 5 bases of the junction unmatched. CDR3 sequence: CASSLVGDRVNEQFF. The CDR3 DNA follows: TGCGCCAGCAGCTTGGTCGGGGACAGGGTGAATGAGCAGTTCTTC.

This chain connects TRBV7-9 to TRBJ2-1, with 13 bases that match TRBD2. V dropped 6 bases and J dropped 8; count of bases not matched to a gene: 16. The CDR3 spans 18 residues. Germline CDR1 reads SEHNR; CDR2 reads FQNEAQ (reference sequence). CDR3 sequence (DNA): TGTGCCAGCAGTCTACCCCTGGCCACTAGCGGGAGGGGCGATGAGCAGTTCTTC. Translated: CASSLPLATSGRGDEQFF.

This clone is categorized as medium-sized. V is TRBV7-3 and J is TRBJ1-1; 7 nucleotides agree with TRBD1. In germline, CDR1 is SGHTA, CDR2 FQGTGA. V was clipped by 6 bases and J by 9 bases; unmatched bases: 10. CDR3 size: 13 residues. CDR3 sequence reads: CASRQSEGQKAFF. CDR3 DNA: TGTGCCAGCAGGCAATCTGAGGGACAGAAAGCTTTCTTT. Supplemented by reference TRBV7-3 and TRBJ1-1, the full variable domain reads GAGVSQTPSNKVTEKGKYVELRCDPISGHTALYWYRQSLGQGPEFLIYFQGTGAADDSGLPNDRFFAVRPEGSVSTLKIQRTERGDSAVYLCASRQSEGQKAFFGQGTRLTVV.

By frequency in the sample, this clone is large. V is TRBV11-2 and J is TRBJ2-2, with 8 bases aligning to TRBD1. This CDR3 has 15 amino acids. Germline trimming cut 5 bases from V and 7 bases from J; bases unmatched to any gene: 9. Germline loops: CDR1 SGHAT, CDR2 FQNNGV. CDR3 protein: CASSVSTGDNGELFF. The CDR3 coding sequence is TGTGCCAGCAGCGTCTCGACAGGGGACAACGGGGAGCTGTTTTTT.

The chain carries TRBV7-9 and TRBJ1-5, with 10 bases that match TRBD1. From germline, CDR1 is SEHNR and CDR2 FQNEAQ (reference sequence). The J segment lost 5 bases and the V segment lost 1 base, leaving 8 bases of the junction unmatched. This CDR3 comprises 17 residues. CDR3 sequence (DNA): TGTGCCAGCAGCTTAGGGGTCGGGACAGGGGCAGATCAGCCCCAGCATTTT. This codes for CASSLGVGTGADQPQHF.

This clone has a handful of counts. The chain links TRBV10-3 to TRBJ1-1, with TRBD1 as a possible D gene (5 bases). The V gene's germline CDR1 is ENHRY and CDR2 SYGVKD. Trimming pared 7 bases from V and 4 bases from J, leaving 19 bases between. The CDR3 extends over 15 amino acids. In DNA, the CDR3 is TGTGCCATCAATAGGGACGACCTGGGGGGCACTGAAGCTTTCTTT. It encodes CAINRDDLGGTEAFF.

DNA of the CDR3: TGTGCCAGCAGCCCCCAGGGGAATTATCAGCCCCAGCATTTT. Residues: CASSPQGNYQPQHF. The chain has TRBV6-6 and TRBJ1-5; D might be TRBD1 (6 bases). The length of the CDR3 is 14 residues. V was pared by 6 bases and J by 5 bases, with 14 bases between. Germline-derived CDR1 and CDR2 are MNHNY and SVGAGI (reference sequence).

This rearrangement joins TRBV19 to TRBJ2-1, with 8 bases lining up with TRBD2. The CDR3 consists of 14 residues. Germline CDR1 LNHDA, CDR2 SQIVND (reference sequence). V dropped 1 base and J dropped 10; count of bases not matched to a gene: 6. In nucleotides, the CDR3 is TGTGCCAGTAGTATAGGTGGGACTAGTTACGAGCAGTTCTTC. Translating it yields CASSIGGTSYEQFF. The complete variable domain, with remaining parts taken from reference TRBV19 and TRBJ2-1, reads DGGITQSPKYLFRKEGQNVTLSCEQNLNHDAMYWYRQDPGQGLRLIYYSQIVNDFQKGDIAEGYSVSREKKESFPLTVTSAQKNPTAFYLCASSIGGTSYEQFFGPGTRLTVL.

J is TRBJ2-3 and V is TRBV5-1, with TRBD1 matching over 8 bases. Germline lookup yields CDR1 SGHRS and CDR2 YFSETQ. CDR3 length: 19 amino acids. After removal of 2 bases from V and 2 bases from J, the junction contained 16 bases not matched to a gene. The CDR3 bases are TGCGCCAGCAGCTTCCCTGCCTCAGGGGGCCCTTGGGACACAGATACGCAGTATTTT. Translating gives CASSFPASGGPWDTDTQYF.

This chain uses TRBV9 with TRBJ2-3, with 9 positions matching TRBD2. The CDR3 extends over 15 amino acids. J was trimmed by 5 bases and V by 0 bases; bases with no gene match: 4. Germline CDR1 SGDLS, CDR2 YYNGEE. CDR3 coding DNA: TGTGCCAGCAGCGTAGATCCTAGCGGGAAAGATACGCAGTATTTT. It codes for CASSVDPSGKDTQYF. The complete variable domain, with remaining parts taken from reference TRBV9 and TRBJ2-3, reads DSGVTQTPKHLITATGQRVTLRCSPRSGDLSVYWYQQSLDQGLQFLIQYYNGEERAKGNILERFSAQQFPDLHSELNLSSLELGDSALYFCASSVDPSGKDTQYFGPGTRLTVL.

Here the CDR3 reads CASSFSFVGRVDEQYF. CDR3 bases: TGTGCCAGCAGCTTTTCATTCGTCGGCAGGGTGGACGAGCAGTACTTC. V gene TRBV5-6 combines with J gene TRBJ2-7; D is perhaps TRBD1 (5 bases). The CDR3 sequence is 16 residues long. Germline assignment: CDR1 SGHDT and CDR2 YYEEEE. V was cut by 2 bases and J by 5 bases, with 20 bases left in between.

The CDR3 loop reads CASSAGTSDTDTQYF. CDR3 in DNA: TGTGCCAGCTCAGCCGGGACTAGCGACACAGATACGCAGTATTTT. J is TRBJ2-3 and V is TRBV18, with 10 bases that match TRBD2. Looked up from germline, CDR1 is KGHSH and CDR2 is LQKENI. Losses at the gene ends were 5 bases for V and 2 bases for J; bases not matched to a gene: 4. This CDR3 has 15 amino acids.

This chain connects TRBV10-2 to TRBJ1-2, with TRBD1 identical over 11 bases. The CDR3 spans 16 residues. Trimming at V came to 2 bases and at J to 3 bases, leaving 5 bases not matched to a gene. Per the germline V gene, CDR1 is WSHSY and CDR2 is SAAADI. The DNA for the CDR3 is TGCGCCAGCAGTGAGCCTCGGACAGGGGGCGACTATGGCTACACCTTC. It is translated as CASSEPRTGGDYGYTF.

The chain uses TRBV7-2 and TRBJ1-5; D is undetermined. Per the germline V gene, CDR1 is SGHTA and CDR2 is FQGNSA. There are 13 residues in the CDR3. The V end lost 5 bases, the J end lost 6 bases, and 11 bases lay between the germline ends. Written as DNA, the CDR3 is TGTGCCAGCAGCGCGGGGAAGGGTCAGCCCCAGCATTTT. This translates into CASSAGKGQPQHF. Combining the CDR3 with reference TRBV7-2 and TRBJ1-5 gives the whole variable domain GAGVSQSPSNKVTEKGKDVELRCDPISGHTALYWYRQSLGQGLEFLIYFQGNSAPDKSGLPSDRFSAERTGGSVSTLTIQRTQQEDSAVYLCASSAGKGQPQHFGDGTRLSIL.

The chain employs TRBV2 and TRBJ2-3, with TRBD2 matching over 11 bases. CDR3 size: 19 residues. J lost 2 bases, V lost 8 bases, and 18 bases had no gene match. CDR1 is SNHLY, CDR2 FYNNEI, per germline. For the CDR3, the DNA is TGTGCCAGCCCAGTGAGCCCTGGGACTAGCGGAGAAGACACAGATACGCAGTATTTT. Protein sequence: CASPVSPGTSGEDTDTQYF.

This chain joins TRBV27 and TRBJ2-5, with D hard to call. The CDR3 is 15 amino acids. The germline gives CDR1 MNHEY, CDR2 SMNVEV (reference sequence). Trimming cost V 0 bases and J 4 bases, with 12 bases left between them. DNA of the CDR3: TGTGCCAGCAGTTTATCCGGTTTCCCCCGAGAGACCCAGTACTTC. It is translated as CASSLSGFPRETQYF.

This chain joins TRBV28 and TRBJ1-2, with D perhaps matching TRBD1 (5 bases). V lost 3 bases to trimming and J lost 2 bases, with 19 bases between them. From germline, CDR1 is MDHEN and CDR2 SYDVKM. The CDR3 contains 17 residues. CDR3 nucleotides: TGTGCCAGCAGTTTTGGGTCACTGGGGCCGCTAAACTATGGCTACACCTTC. Its protein product is CASSFGSLGPLNYGYTF.

The genes are TRBV15 and TRBJ2-3; D is possibly TRBD1 (5 bases). Germline V gene lookup returns CDR1 LNHNV and CDR2 YYDKDF (reference sequence). With 0 bases removed from V and 6 bases from J, the gap between germline ends came to 16 bases. This CDR3 spans 16 amino acids. The CDR3 region has the DNA TGTGCCACCAGCAGAGAGGCAGGGAACGGGTGGGATACGCAGTATTTT. Translated, it gives CATSREAGNGWDTQYF.